These 4 T cell receptor beta chains were sequenced from one sample in a study of control samples from healthy donors and cancer patients. Assay: immunoSEQ multiplex PCR; the TCRdb copy retains only in-frame clones and omits some. The data contain under 100,000 clones, about 88% of them singletons. Sequencing used PBMCs. Every receptor here comes from a woman between 50 and 59 years old with colorectal cancer.

Worth noting for this clone: This sample includes further DNA sequences coding for the same CDR3. The genes are TRBV12-5 and TRBJ2-6; 7 bases agree with TRBD2. CDR3 length: 15 residues. The germline CDR1 and CDR2 sequences are LGHNT and FRNRAP. V was pared by 6 bases and J by 4 bases, with 6 bases of the junction left unmatched. The CDR3 DNA follows: TGTGCTAGTGGCCCGGGGGGAACGGGGGCCAACGTCCTGACTTTC. It encodes CASGPGGTGANVLTF.

V is TRBV7-3 and J is TRBJ2-3, with D possibly called TRBD1 or TRBD2 (5 bases each). This CDR3 has 15 residues. Trimming pared 2 bases from V and 4 bases from J, leaving 13 bases between. Germline V lookup: CDR1 SGHTA, CDR2 FQGTGA. This chain's CDR3 is CASSLSSGQADTQYF. In DNA form, the CDR3 reads TGTGCCAGCAGCTTATCTTCGGGGCAGGCAGATACGCAGTATTTT.

This rearrangement joins TRBV6-5 to TRBJ1-1, with a possible D match to TRBD1 (5 bases). Trimming took off 8 bases at V and 7 bases at J, with 11 bases between the two ends. This CDR3 comprises 11 residues. Germline values: CDR1 MNHEY, CDR2 SVGAGI. Here the CDR3 reads CASPLGLEAFF. The DNA for the CDR3 is TGTGCCAGCCCTCTGGGGCTTGAAGCTTTCTTT.

V and J are TRBV2 and TRBJ2-7; unclear D gene. This CDR3 has 11 residues. The V gene lost 7 bases and the J gene lost 0 bases, with 4 bases spanning the gap. In germline, CDR1 is SNHLY, CDR2 FYNNEI. The CDR3 sequence: CASTSSYEQYV. CDR3 bases: TGTGCCAGCACCAGCTCCTACGAGCAGTACGTC.